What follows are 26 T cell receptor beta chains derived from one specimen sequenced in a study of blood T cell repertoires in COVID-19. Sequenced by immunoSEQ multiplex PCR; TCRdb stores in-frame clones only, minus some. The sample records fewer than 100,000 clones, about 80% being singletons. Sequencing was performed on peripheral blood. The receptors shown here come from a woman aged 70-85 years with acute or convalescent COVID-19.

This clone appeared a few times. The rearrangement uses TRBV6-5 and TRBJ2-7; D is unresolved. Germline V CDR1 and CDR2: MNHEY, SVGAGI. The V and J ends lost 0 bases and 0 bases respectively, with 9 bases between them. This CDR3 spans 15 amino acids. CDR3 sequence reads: CASSYSSRSSYEQYF. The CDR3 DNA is TGTGCCAGCAGTTACTCATCGAGGAGCTCCTACGAGCAGTACTTC.

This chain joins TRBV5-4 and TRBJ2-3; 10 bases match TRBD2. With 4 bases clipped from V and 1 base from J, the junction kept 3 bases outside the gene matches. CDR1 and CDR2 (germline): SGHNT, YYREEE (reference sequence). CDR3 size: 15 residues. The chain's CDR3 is CASSGGLARTDTQYF. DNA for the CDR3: TGTGCCAGCAGCGGGGGACTAGCGCGCACAGATACGCAGTATTTT.

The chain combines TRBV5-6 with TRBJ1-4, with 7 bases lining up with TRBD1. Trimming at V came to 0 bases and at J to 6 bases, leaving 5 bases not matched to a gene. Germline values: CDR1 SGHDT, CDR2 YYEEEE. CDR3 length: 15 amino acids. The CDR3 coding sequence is TGTGCCAGCAGCTTGGCCGTCAGGGGGTATGAAAAACTGTTTTTT. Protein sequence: CASSLAVRGYEKLFF.

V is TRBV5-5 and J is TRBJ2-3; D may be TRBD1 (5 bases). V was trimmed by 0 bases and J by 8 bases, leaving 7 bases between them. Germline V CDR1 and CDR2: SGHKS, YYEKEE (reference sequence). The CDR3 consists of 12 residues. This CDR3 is CASSLGGRTQYF. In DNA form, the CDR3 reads TGTGCCAGCAGCTTGGGGGGCCGTACGCAGTATTTT.

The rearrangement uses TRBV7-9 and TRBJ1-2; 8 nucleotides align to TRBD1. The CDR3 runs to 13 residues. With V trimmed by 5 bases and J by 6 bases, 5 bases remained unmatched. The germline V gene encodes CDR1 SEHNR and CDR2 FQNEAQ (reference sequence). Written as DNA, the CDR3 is TGTGCCAGCAGCCCCAGGGGGCGGGATGGCTACACCTTC. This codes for CASSPRGRDGYTF.

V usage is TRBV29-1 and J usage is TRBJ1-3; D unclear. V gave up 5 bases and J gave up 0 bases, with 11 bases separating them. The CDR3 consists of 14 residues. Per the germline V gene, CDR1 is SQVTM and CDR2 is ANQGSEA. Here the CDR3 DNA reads TGCAGCGTTTTGGACGGACTCTCTGGAAACACCATATATTTT. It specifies CSVLDGLSGNTIYF. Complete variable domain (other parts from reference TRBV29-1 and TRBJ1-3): SAVISQKPSRDICQRGTSLTIQCQVDSQVTMMFWYRQQPGQSLTLIATANQGSEATYESGFVIDKFPISRPNLTFSTLTVSNMSPEDSSIYLCSVLDGLSGNTIYFGEGSWLTVV.

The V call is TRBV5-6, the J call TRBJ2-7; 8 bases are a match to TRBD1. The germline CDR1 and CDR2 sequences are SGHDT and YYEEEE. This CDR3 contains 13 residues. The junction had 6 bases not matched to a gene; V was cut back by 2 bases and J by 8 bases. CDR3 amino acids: CASSFDRGNKQYF. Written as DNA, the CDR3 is TGTGCCAGCAGCTTCGACAGGGGAAACAAGCAGTACTTC. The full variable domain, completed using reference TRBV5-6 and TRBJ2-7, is DAGVTQSPTHLIKTRGQQVTLRCSPKSGHDTVSWYQQALGQGPQFIFQYYEEEERQRGNFPDRFSGHQFPNYSSELNVNALLLGDSALYLCASSFDRGNKQYFGPGTRLTVT.

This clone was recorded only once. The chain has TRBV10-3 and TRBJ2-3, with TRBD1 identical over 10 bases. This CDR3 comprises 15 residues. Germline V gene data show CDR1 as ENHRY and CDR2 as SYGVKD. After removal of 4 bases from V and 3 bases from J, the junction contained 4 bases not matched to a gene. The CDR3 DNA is TGTGCCATCAGTGGGACAGGGGGGCGGACAGATACGCAGTATTTT. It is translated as CAISGTGGRTDTQYF.

DNA for the CDR3: TGTGCCAGCAGTTACAACGGGAGGGTGGATACGCAGTATTTT. Its protein product is CASSYNGRVDTQYF. The genes are TRBV6-5 and TRBJ2-3; 8 positions agree with TRBD2. Trimming cost V 2 bases and J 6 bases; bases outside gene matches: 4. The CDR3 consists of 14 residues. Germline CDR1 and CDR2: MNHEY and SVGAGI.

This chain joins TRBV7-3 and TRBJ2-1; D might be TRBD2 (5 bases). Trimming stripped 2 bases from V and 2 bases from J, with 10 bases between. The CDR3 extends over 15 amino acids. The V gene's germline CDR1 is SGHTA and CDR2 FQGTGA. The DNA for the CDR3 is TGTGCCAGCAGCTTAGACGGGGAAACCTACAATGAGCAGTTCTTC. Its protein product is CASSLDGETYNEQFF.

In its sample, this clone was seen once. The DNA for the CDR3 is TGTGCCAGCAGTTTATCGAAACAGCATAATTCACCCCTCCACTTT. It translates to CASSLSKQHNSPLHF. The chain carries TRBV27 and TRBJ1-6, with D hard to call. CDR1 and CDR2 from the germline V gene are MNHEY and SMNVEV (reference sequence). The germline V and J ends were trimmed by 0 bases and 5 bases, with 8 bases remaining between them. This CDR3 spans 15 amino acids.

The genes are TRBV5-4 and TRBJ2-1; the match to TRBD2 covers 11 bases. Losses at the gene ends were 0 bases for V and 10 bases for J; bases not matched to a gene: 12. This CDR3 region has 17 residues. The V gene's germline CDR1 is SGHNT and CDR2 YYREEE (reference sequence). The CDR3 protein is CASSLEGLAEGRREQFF. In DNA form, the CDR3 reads TGTGCCAGCAGCTTGGAGGGACTAGCGGAAGGGCGTAGGGAGCAGTTCTTC.

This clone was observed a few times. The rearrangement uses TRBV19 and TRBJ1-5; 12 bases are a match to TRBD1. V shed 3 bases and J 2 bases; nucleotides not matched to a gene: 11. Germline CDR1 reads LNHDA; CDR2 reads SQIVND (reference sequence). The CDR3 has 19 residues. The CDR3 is CASSIWSGQGARGNQPQHF. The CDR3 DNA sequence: TGTGCCAGTAGTATTTGGTCGGGACAGGGGGCGCGGGGCAATCAGCCCCAGCATTTT. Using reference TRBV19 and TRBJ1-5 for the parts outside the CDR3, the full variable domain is DGGITQSPKYLFRKEGQNVTLSCEQNLNHDAMYWYRQDPGQGLRLIYYSQIVNDFQKGDIAEGYSVSREKKESFPLTVTSAQKNPTAFYLCASSIWSGQGARGNQPQHFGDGTRLSIL.

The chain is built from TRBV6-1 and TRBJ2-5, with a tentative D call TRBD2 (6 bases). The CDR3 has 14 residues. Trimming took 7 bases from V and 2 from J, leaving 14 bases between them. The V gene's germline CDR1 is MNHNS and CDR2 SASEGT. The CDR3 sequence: CASMALGGQETQYF. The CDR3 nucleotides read TGTGCCAGCATGGCTCTTGGGGGGCAAGAGACCCAGTACTTC.

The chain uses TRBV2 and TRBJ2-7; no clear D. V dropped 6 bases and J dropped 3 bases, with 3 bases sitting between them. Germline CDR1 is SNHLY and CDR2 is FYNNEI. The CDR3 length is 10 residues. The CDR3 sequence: CASSLYEQYF. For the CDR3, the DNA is TGTGCCAGCAGCCTCTACGAGCAGTACTTC.

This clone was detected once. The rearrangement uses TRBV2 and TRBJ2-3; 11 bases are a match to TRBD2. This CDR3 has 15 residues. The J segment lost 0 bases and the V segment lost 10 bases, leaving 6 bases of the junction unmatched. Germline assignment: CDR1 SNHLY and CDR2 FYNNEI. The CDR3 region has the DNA TGTGCCACCGGGACTAGCGGAACTAGCACAGATACGCAGTATTTT. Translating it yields CATGTSGTSTDTQYF.

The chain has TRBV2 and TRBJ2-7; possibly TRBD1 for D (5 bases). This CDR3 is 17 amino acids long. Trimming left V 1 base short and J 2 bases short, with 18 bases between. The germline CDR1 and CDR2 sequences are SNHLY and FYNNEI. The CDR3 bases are TGTGCCAGCAGTGAAGGGAGTGGTCCAGGGAACCCCTACGAGCAGTACTTC. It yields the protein CASSEGSGPGNPYEQYF. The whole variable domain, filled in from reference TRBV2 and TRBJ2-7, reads EPEVTQTPSHQVTQMGQEVILRCVPISNHLYFYWYRQILGQKVEFLVSFYNNEISEKSEIFDDQFSVERPDGSNFTLKIRSTKLEDSAMYFCASSEGSGPGNPYEQYFGPGTRLTVT.

CDR3 nucleotide sequence: TGTGCCAGTAAAAGGCAGGAGGGAAGGAACGGGGAGCTGTTTTTT. Its protein is CASKRQEGRNGELFF. V gene TRBV19 combines with J gene TRBJ2-2, with a possible D match to TRBD2 (6 bases). This CDR3 region has 15 residues. Germline lookup yields CDR1 LNHDA and CDR2 SQIVND (reference sequence). Deletions cut 7 bases from V and 7 bases from J, with 19 bases between.

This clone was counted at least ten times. The DNA of the CDR3 is TGTGCCAGCAGCCAAGGCCGGACTAGCGGGAGGGTTAATGAGCAGTTCTTC. This encodes CASSQGRTSGRVNEQFF. The rearrangement joins TRBV4-2 to TRBJ2-1; TRBD2 matches 15 bases. This CDR3 spans 17 amino acids. Germline trimming cut 1 base from V and 7 bases from J; bases unmatched to any gene: 5. CDR1 is LGHNA and CDR2 is YNFKEQ in the germline V gene.

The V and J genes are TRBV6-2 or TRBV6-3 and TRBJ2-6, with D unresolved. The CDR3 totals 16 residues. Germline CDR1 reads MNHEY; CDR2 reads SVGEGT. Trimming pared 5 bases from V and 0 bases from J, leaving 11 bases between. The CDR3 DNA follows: TGTGCCAGCAGTCGCCCCAGTTTCTCTGGGGCCAACGTCCTGACTTTC. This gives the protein CASSRPSFSGANVLTF.

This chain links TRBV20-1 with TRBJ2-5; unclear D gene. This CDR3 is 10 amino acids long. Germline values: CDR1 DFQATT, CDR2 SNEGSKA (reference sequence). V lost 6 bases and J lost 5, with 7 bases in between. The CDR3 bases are TGCAGTGCGTCCGGGGAGACCCAGTACTTC. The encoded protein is CSASGETQYF.

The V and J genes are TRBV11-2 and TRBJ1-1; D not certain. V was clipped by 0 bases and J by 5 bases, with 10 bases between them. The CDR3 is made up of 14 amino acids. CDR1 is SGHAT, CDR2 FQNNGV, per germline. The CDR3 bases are TGTGCCAGCAGCTTAGATCGAGGAAATACTGAAGCTTTCTTT. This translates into CASSLDRGNTEAFF.

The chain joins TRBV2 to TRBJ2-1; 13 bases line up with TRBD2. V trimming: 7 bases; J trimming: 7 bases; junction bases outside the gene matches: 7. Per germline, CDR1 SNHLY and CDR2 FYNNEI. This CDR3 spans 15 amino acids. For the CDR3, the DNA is TGTGCCAGCACTGTGAGGGGACTAGCGGGGAATGAGCAGTTCTTC. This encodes CASTVRGLAGNEQFF.

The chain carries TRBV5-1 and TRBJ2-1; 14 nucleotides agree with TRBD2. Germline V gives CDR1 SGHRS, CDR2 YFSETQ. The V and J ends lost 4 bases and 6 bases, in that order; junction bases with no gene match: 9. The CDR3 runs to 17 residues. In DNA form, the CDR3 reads TGCGCCAGCAGCCTCCCCGGACTAGCGGGAGGTGGCAATGAGCAGTTCTTC. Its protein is CASSLPGLAGGGNEQFF.

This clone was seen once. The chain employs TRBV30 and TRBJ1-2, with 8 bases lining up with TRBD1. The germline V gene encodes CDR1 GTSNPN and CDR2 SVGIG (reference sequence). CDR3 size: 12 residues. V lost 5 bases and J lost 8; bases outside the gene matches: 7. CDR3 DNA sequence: TGTGCCTGGGATGGACAGGGTAGGGGCTACACCTTC. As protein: CAWDGQGRGYTF.

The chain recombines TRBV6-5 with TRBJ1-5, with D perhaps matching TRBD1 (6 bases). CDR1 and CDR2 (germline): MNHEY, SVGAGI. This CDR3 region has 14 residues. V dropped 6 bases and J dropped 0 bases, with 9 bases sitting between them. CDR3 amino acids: CASSRDNSNQPQHF. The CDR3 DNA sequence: TGTGCCAGCAGCCGGGACAATAGCAATCAGCCCCAGCATTTT.